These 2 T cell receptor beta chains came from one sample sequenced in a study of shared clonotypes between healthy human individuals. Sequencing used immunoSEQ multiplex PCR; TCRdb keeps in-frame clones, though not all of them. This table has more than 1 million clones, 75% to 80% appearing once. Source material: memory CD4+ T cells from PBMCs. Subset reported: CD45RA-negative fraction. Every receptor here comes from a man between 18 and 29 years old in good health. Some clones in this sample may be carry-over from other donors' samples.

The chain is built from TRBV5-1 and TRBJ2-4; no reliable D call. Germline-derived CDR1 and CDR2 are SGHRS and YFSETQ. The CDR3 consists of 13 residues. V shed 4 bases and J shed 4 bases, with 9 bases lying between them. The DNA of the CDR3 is TGCGCCAGCAGCACGGACGGGAAAAACATTCAGTACTTC. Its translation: CASSTDGKNIQYF. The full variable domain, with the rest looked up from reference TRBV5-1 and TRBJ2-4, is KAGVTQTPRYLIKTRGQQVTLSCSPISGHRSVSWYQQTPGQGLQFLFEYFSETQRNKGNFPGRFSGRQFSNSRSEMNVSTLELGDSALYLCASSTDGKNIQYFGAGTRLSVL.

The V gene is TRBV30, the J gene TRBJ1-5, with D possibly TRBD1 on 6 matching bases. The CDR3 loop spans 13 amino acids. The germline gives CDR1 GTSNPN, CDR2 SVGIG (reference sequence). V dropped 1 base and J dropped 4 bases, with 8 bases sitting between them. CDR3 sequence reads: CAWSGQVNQPQHF. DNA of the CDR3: TGTGCCTGGAGTGGACAGGTGAATCAGCCCCAGCATTTT. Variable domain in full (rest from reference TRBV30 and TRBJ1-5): SQTIHQWPATLVQPVGSPLSLECTVEGTSNPNLYWYRQAAGRGLQLLFYSVGIGQISSEVPQNLSASRPQDRQFILSSKKLLLSDSGFYLCAWSGQVNQPQHFGDGTRLSIL.